This TCR beta chain was identified during a study of T cell responses to AZD1222 COVID-19 vaccine. Libraries were prepared by immunoSEQ multiplex PCR; TCRdb keeps only in-frame clonotypes and omits some of them. Among 150,000 or so clones listed, less than 95% were seen once. Trimming took 1 base from V and 0 from J, leaving 9 bases between them. The CDR3 totals 15 residues. CDR1 is SGHDN and CDR2 is FVKESK in the germline V gene. Points on this clone: Its matching antigen is unknown.

Study-wide points: The CD4 TCRs associated with vaccination extended across spike and predominated at 160-218 and 743-854. Baseline serostatus was positive in only six or seven AZD1222 recipients. Only after the peak T cell response were repertoires sampled.

This specimen consisted of peripheral blood, obtained on day 0 of AZD1222 vaccination. The J gene is TRBJ1-2, the V gene TRBV14; no reliable D call. The TCR originated in an adult in good health. Here the CDR3 DNA reads TGTGCCAGCAGCCAAGCCCGGGGAACTAACTATGGCTACACCTTC. Encoded protein: CASSQARGTNYGYTF.